This T cell receptor beta chain was sequenced during a study of control samples from healthy donors and cancer patients. The assay was immunoSEQ multiplex PCR, and TCRdb's table has in-frame clones only and misses some. The sample includes 80,000 to 100,000 clones, 85% to 90% seen only once; the top ten take about 14%. This clone was observed a handful of times. This receptor was identified in a man between 25 and 39 years old in good health. Sequencing was carried out using blood.

This chain's CDR3 is CASSLSREREQYF. The CDR3 DNA reads TGCGCCAGCAGCTTGTCCAGGGAACGCGAGCAGTACTTC. This sequence joins TRBV5-1 and TRBJ2-7, with D maybe TRBD1 (5 bases). CDR3 size: 13 residues. CDR1 and CDR2 from the germline V gene are SGHRS and YFSETQ. Trimming took off 1 base at V and 6 bases at J, with 11 bases between the two ends.